Included here is one T cell receptor beta chain sequence, with context. J was trimmed by 7 bases and V by 4 bases; bases with no gene match: 16. Germline CDR1 reads SGDLS; CDR2 reads YYNGEE. This CDR3 comprises 18 residues. The PCR contained 60 Vbeta and 13 Jbeta primers. Sequencing was performed with immunoSEQ multiplex PCR; in TCRdb, only in-frame clones are kept and a portion is missing. The table records about 110,000 clones, about 80% of them present only once. This record belongs to a study of cytomegalovirus exposure and HLA in healthy donors. The chain couples TRBV9 to TRBJ2-1, with 11 bases that match TRBD2. The sequencing sample was made of PBMCs. The clonotype comes from a woman aged 60-70 years in good health and CMV-seropositive. Written as DNA, the CDR3 is TGTGCCAGCAGCTTTTTCCTCTCGGGACTAGCGGAGAAAAATGAGCAGTTCTTC. It is translated as CASSFFLSGLAEKNEQFF.